This entry lists 22 T cell receptor beta chains sequenced from one sample in a study of regulatory T cells. What these receptors recognize is not known. Amplification used 52 TRBV primers and 13 TRBJ primers. The protocol was immunoSEQ multiplex PCR, while the TCRdb copy is restricted to in-frame clones and leaves out a portion. The sample lists 5,500 to 6,500 clones, 80% to 90% seen once, with 1.5% to 2.5% in the top ten. Whole-study findings and limits: CD3G-deficient patients' regulatory T cells showed reduced Shannon diversity versus autologous conventional CD4+ and control regulatory cells.

The specimen sequenced was CD4+ Tregs sorted from blood. These receptors were taken from a person aged 18-29 years with CD3G deficiency.

The chain has TRBV6-5 and TRBJ1-1, with D maybe TRBD1 (5 bases). Germline V gene data show CDR1 as MNHEY and CDR2 as SVGAGI. This CDR3 is built from 14 residues. V was shortened by 5 bases and J by 3 bases, with 13 bases between the two germline ends. CDR3 region: CASSETAWDTEAFF. In nucleotides, the CDR3 is TGTGCCAGCAGTGAGACAGCTTGGGACACTGAAGCTTTCTTT.

This clone was observed once. The V call is TRBV5-1, the J call TRBJ2-5; 11 nucleotides align to TRBD2. In germline, CDR1 is SGHRS, CDR2 YFSETQ. Trimming removed 0 bases from V and 1 base from J; junction bases left unmatched: 5. The CDR3 is 17 residues long. The CDR3 nucleotides read TGCGCCAGCAGCTTGGCCGGGACTAGCGGACCCCAAGAGACCCAGTACTTC. Translated: CASSLAGTSGPQETQYF.

The genes are TRBV5-1 and TRBJ2-3; TRBD1 matches at 8 bases. The V and J ends lost 0 bases and 6 bases, in that order; junction bases with no gene match: 6. This CDR3 has 15 amino acids. Germline CDR1 SGHRS, CDR2 YFSETQ. In DNA, the CDR3 is TGCGCCAGCAGCTTGGGGCAGGGGGCATATGATACGCAGTATTTT. Its translation is CASSLGQGAYDTQYF.

The sample holds one count of this clone. The gene calls are TRBV11-2 and TRBJ1-5; D is possibly TRBD1 (6 bases). Between the trimmed V and J ends, which lost 5 bases and 7 bases, there was a span of 12 bases. This CDR3 is 13 amino acids long. Germline V gene data show CDR1 as SGHAT and CDR2 as FQNNGV. CDR3 DNA: TGTGCCAGCAGCATCGACAGGTTACAGCCCCAGCATTTT. Residues: CASSIDRLQPQHF.

The V and J genes are TRBV19 and TRBJ1-6, with D possibly TRBD1 on 5 matching bases. Germline CDR1 LNHDA, CDR2 SQIVND (reference sequence). The ends were cut back, 3 bases at V and 6 bases at J, with 6 bases in the middle. This CDR3 has 13 amino acids. CDR3 region: CASSMTANSPLHF. The CDR3 DNA is TGTGCCAGTAGTATGACAGCTAATTCACCCCTCCACTTT.

The chain links TRBV19 to TRBJ2-2; D possibly corresponds to TRBD1 (6 bases). CDR3 size: 14 residues. Looked up from germline, CDR1 is LNHDA and CDR2 is SQIVND (reference sequence). Trimming left V 4 bases short and J 3 bases short, with 9 bases between. In nucleotides, the CDR3 is TGTGCCAGTAGTACAACAGGGTACACCGGGGAGCTGTTTTTT. It codes for CASSTTGYTGELFF.

This chain uses TRBV28 with TRBJ2-6; D call uncertain. V was clipped by 6 bases and J by 2 bases, with 11 bases between them. The CDR3 contains 15 residues. Germline CDR1 is MDHEN and CDR2 is SYDVKM. In nucleotides, the CDR3 is TGTGCCAGCAGCTCAGGCGGAGCTGGGGCCAACGTCCTGACTTTC. Translation: CASSSGGAGANVLTF.

As DNA, the CDR3 is TGTGCCAGCAGTGACAGGTCACAGAGTACTGAAGCTTTCTTT. As protein: CASSDRSQSTEAFF. The gene calls are TRBV28 and TRBJ1-1; D might be TRBD1 (6 bases). This CDR3 has 14 amino acids. The V and J ends lost 5 bases and 5 bases respectively, with 15 bases between them. Germline lookup yields CDR1 MDHEN and CDR2 SYDVKM.

The chain uses TRBV7-9 and TRBJ2-3; 7 bases agree with TRBD2. After removal of 3 bases from V and 7 bases from J, the junction contained 10 bases not matched to a gene. The CDR3 runs 15 residues. CDR1 SEHNR and CDR2 FQNEAQ come from the germline V gene (reference sequence). The DNA of the CDR3 is TGTGCCAGCAGCTTGATTCGCGGGGGTGTCAATACGCAGTATTTT. Translation gives CASSLIRGGVNTQYF.

This rearrangement joins TRBV19 to TRBJ2-1; 8 bases fit TRBD1. From germline, CDR1 is LNHDA and CDR2 SQIVND (reference sequence). The CDR3 contains 13 residues. The junction had 6 bases not matched to a gene; V was cut back by 5 bases and J by 9 bases. The chain's CDR3 is CASSARQGSEQFF. CDR3 DNA: TGTGCCAGTAGTGCCAGACAGGGGAGTGAGCAGTTCTTC.

V is TRBV5-1 and J is TRBJ1-1; possible D gene TRBD1, 5 bases. Germline assignment: CDR1 SGHRS and CDR2 YFSETQ. V was clipped by 4 bases and J by 1 base, with 11 bases between them. This CDR3 comprises 14 residues. The CDR3 protein is CASSLEGQNTEAFF. DNA for the CDR3: TGCGCCAGCAGCCTTGAAGGACAGAACACTGAAGCTTTCTTT. Using reference TRBV5-1 and TRBJ1-1 for the parts outside the CDR3, the full variable domain is KAGVTQTPRYLIKTRGQQVTLSCSPISGHRSVSWYQQTPGQGLQFLFEYFSETQRNKGNFPGRFSGRQFSNSRSEMNVSTLELGDSALYLCASSLEGQNTEAFFGQGTRLTVV.

The rearrangement joins TRBV6-1 to TRBJ2-3, with TRBD2 matching 9 bases. The CDR3 is 16 residues long. V shed 0 bases, J shed 2 bases, and the junction held 3 bases outside the gene matches. Germline CDR1 and CDR2: MNHNS and SASEGT. This CDR3 is CASSEARLAVTDTQYF. The CDR3 coding sequence is TGTGCCAGCAGTGAAGCCCGACTAGCGGTCACAGATACGCAGTATTTT.

V usage is TRBV5-1 and J usage is TRBJ2-1, with D tentatively TRBD1 (5 bases). The CDR3 has 14 residues. The V gene lost 3 bases and the J gene lost 9 bases, with 16 bases spanning the gap. Germline-derived CDR1 and CDR2 are SGHRS and YFSETQ. CDR3 nucleotides: TGCGCCAGCAGCTGGGGCGGTCCTCCCCTTGAGCAGTTCTTC. It is translated as CASSWGGPPLEQFF.

V is TRBV28 and J is TRBJ2-2; D unclear. Germline loops: CDR1 MDHEN, CDR2 SYDVKM. Trimming took 1 base from V and 4 from J, leaving 4 bases between them. The CDR3 covers 13 residues. The chain's CDR3 is CASSLYATGELFF. The CDR3 DNA reads TGTGCCAGCAGTTTATACGCCACCGGGGAGCTGTTTTTT.

The chain carries TRBV10-3 and TRBJ2-1; perhaps TRBD2 as D (7 bases). Germline V lookup: CDR1 ENHRY, CDR2 SYGVKD. CDR3 length equals 16 residues. V lost 6 bases and J 7 bases, leaving 22 bases between the germline ends. Here the CDR3 reads CAISPDRGARGNEQFF. The CDR3 nucleotides are TGTGCCATCAGCCCAGACCGGGGGGCGCGAGGGAATGAGCAGTTCTTC.

The chain combines TRBV7-9 with TRBJ2-3; D gene ambiguous. Looked up from germline, CDR1 is SEHNR and CDR2 is FQNEAQ (reference sequence). Trimming took off 1 base at V and 0 bases at J, with 8 bases between the two ends. The CDR3 runs 15 residues. CDR3 region: CASSLGVLSTDTQYF. Here the CDR3 DNA reads TGTGCCAGCAGCTTAGGGGTCCTAAGCACAGATACGCAGTATTTT.

The V call is TRBV7-8, the J call TRBJ2-5, with D perhaps TRBD1 (6 bases). Germline CDR1 and CDR2: SGHVS and FQNEAQ. Between the trimmed V and J ends, which lost 3 bases and 4 bases, there was a span of 9 bases. The CDR3 spans 13 residues. In nucleotides, the CDR3 is TGTGCCAGCAGCTTCGGACAGCTAGAGACCCAGTACTTC. Translated: CASSFGQLETQYF.

The chain has TRBV19 and TRBJ2-3; D perhaps matches TRBD1 (6 bases). The germline V gene encodes CDR1 LNHDA and CDR2 SQIVND (reference sequence). V was cut by 6 bases and J by 2 bases, with 12 bases left in between. The CDR3 is 14 residues long. The CDR3 protein is CASSPRDNTDTQYF. The DNA of the CDR3 is TGTGCCAGTAGCCCACGGGACAACACAGATACGCAGTATTTT.

The chain recombines TRBV7-8 with TRBJ2-6; 8 bases map to TRBD1. CDR3 length: 18 residues. The germline V gene has CDR1 SGHVS and CDR2 FQNEAQ. V lost 4 bases and J lost 2; bases outside the gene matches: 10. In nucleotides, the CDR3 is TGTGCCAGCAGCTCCCGTCAGGGGGCTGACGCTGGGGCCAACGTCCTGACTTTC. It is translated as CASSSRQGADAGANVLTF.

The chain links TRBV9 to TRBJ2-3; 15 bases map to TRBD2. This CDR3 is 16 amino acids long. The junction had 4 bases not matched to a gene; V was cut back by 3 bases and J by 5 bases. Germline V gene data show CDR1 as SGDLS and CDR2 as YYNGEE. CDR3 DNA sequence: TGTGCCAGCAGCGGAGGACTAGCGGGAGGGGAAGATACGCAGTATTTT. Translated, it gives CASSGGLAGGEDTQYF.

The rearrangement links TRBV28 to TRBJ2-4, with 9 bases aligning to TRBD2. This CDR3 is built from 15 residues. The germline V gene has CDR1 MDHEN and CDR2 SYDVKM. Losses at the gene ends were 8 bases for V and 7 bases for J; bases not matched to a gene: 12. The chain's CDR3 is CASSIAGAQGNIQYF. For the CDR3, the DNA is TGTGCCAGCTCAATAGCGGGAGCCCAGGGGAACATTCAGTACTTC.

This clone was observed a few times. J is TRBJ1-1 and V is TRBV28, with a possible D match to TRBD1 (6 bases). The CDR3 consists of 16 residues. Germline lookup yields CDR1 MDHEN and CDR2 SYDVKM. The V gene lost 2 bases and the J gene lost 0 bases, with 13 bases spanning the gap. DNA for the CDR3: TGTGCCAGCAGTTTACGCAGGGGATCACTGAACACTGAAGCTTTCTTT. It is translated as CASSLRRGSLNTEAFF.